This TCR beta chain was sequenced during a study of T-cell memory formation after mild COVID-19. TCRdb reprocessed the 5' RACE reads via MiXCR and lists one record per CDR3 protein. The data show about 440,000 distinct CDR3 sequences, approximately 20% seen once. The CDR3 runs to 14 residues. Trimming stripped 8 bases from V and 4 bases from J, with 17 bases between. The chain employs TRBV12-3 or TRBV12-4 and TRBJ1-2, with D maybe TRBD1 (5 bases). Specimen: PBMCs or a T cell subset sorted from them (not recorded which). The receptor's source is an adult woman who had mild COVID-19 (a few samples of this study predate the infection). Cell type and time point are not known. CDR3: CASGSSLRGYGYTF. The CDR3 DNA reads as TGTGCCAGCGGTAGCTCACTTAGGGGCTATGGCTACACCTTC.